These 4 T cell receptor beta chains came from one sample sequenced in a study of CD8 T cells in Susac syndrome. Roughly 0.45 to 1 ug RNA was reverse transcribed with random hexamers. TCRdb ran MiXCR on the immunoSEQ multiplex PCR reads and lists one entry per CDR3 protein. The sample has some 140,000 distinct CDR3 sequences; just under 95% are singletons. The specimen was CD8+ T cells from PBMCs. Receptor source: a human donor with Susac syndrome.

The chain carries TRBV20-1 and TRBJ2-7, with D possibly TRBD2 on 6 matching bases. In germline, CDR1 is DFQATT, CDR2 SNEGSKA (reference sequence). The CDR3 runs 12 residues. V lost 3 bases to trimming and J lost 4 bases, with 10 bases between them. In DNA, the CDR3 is TGCAGTGCTAGCGGGGACTCATACGAGCAGTACTTC. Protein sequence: CSASGDSYEQYF.

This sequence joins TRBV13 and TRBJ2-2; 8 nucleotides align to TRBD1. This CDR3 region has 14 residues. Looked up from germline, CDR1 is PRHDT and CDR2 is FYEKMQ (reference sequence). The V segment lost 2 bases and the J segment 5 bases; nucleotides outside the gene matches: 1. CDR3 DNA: TGTGCCAGCAGCTTAACAGGGGGGACCGGGGAGCTGTTTTTT. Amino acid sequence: CASSLTGGTGELFF.

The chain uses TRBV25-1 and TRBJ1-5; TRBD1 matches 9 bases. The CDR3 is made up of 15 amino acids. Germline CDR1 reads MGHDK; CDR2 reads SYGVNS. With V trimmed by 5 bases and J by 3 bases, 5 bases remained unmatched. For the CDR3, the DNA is TGTGCCAGCAGTCCGACAGGGGGGGACAATCAGCCCCAGCATTTT. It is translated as CASSPTGGDNQPQHF.

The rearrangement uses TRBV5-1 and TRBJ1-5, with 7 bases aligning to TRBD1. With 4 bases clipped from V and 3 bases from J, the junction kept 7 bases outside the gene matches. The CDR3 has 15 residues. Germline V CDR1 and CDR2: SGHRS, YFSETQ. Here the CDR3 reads CASSPGTADNQPQHF. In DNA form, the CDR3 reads TGCGCCAGCAGCCCTGGGACAGCTGACAATCAGCCCCAGCATTTT.